These 31 T cell receptor gamma chains came from one sample sequenced in a study of gamma delta lymphoproliferative disorders and STAT genes. PBMCs from patients and controls supplied the genomic DNA for sequencing. TCRdb made new clone calls on the multiplex PCR reads using CATT. The data show 2,000 to 2,500 gamma-chain clones, under 13% seen once. The sequencing input was blood. The source of these receptors is a human donor in good health.

Relative to its sample, this clone is hyperexpanded. The DNA is left out, because the CDR3 cannot be placed on it with certainty; the CDR3 is given as TCRdb lists it. Other nucleotide sequences from this sample produce the same CDR3. Called V gene: TRGV11; the J gene was not called. TRGV11 is recorded as an ORF, its role being uncertain. The CDR3 is made up of 16 amino acids, end residues included. CDR3 sequence reads: CTTVPAGLGTYYKKLF.

By its share, this clone is medium-sized. V usage is TRGV3 and J usage is TRGJ1 or TRGJ2. The J gene was missing in TCRdb and was found by matching the end of the DNA to germline. Losses at the gene ends were 0 bases for V and 3 bases for J; bases not matched to a gene: 8. Germline assignment: CDR1 VTNTFY and CDR2 YDVSTARD (reference sequence). The CDR3 contains 15 residues. Here the CDR3 reads CATWDRQGRYYKKLF. DNA of the CDR3: TGTGCCACCTGGGACAGGCAGGGGCGTTATTATAAGAAACTCTTT.

This clone is medium-sized (0.01 to 0.1%). The chain links TRGV5P to TRGJ1 or TRGJ2. Since TCRdb gives no J gene, matching the DNA to germline was used here to assign it. TRGV5P is flagged as a pseudogene. The CDR3 is 13 amino acids. CDR3 sequence: CATWGSPDYKKLF. The CDR3 nucleotides read TGTGCCACCTGGGGCAGCCCCGATTATAAGAAACTCTTT.

This clone is labeled as medium-sized. The chain couples TRGV9 to TRGJP. As TCRdb names no J gene, one was assigned here on the basis of a DNA match to germline. The V and J ends lost 0 bases and 7 bases, in that order; junction bases with no gene match: 6. Germline V gene data show CDR1 as GITISATS and CDR2 as ISYDGTV (reference sequence). This CDR3 has 17 amino acids. The CDR3 protein is CALWEVGRELGKKIKVF. CDR3 sequence (DNA): TGTGCCTTGTGGGAGGTGGGTCGGGAGTTGGGCAAAAAAATCAAGGTATTT.

In its sample, this clone ranks as medium-sized. The V gene is TRGV4, the J gene TRGJ1 or TRGJ2. The J gene was missing in TCRdb and was found by matching the end of the DNA to germline. V gave up 4 bases and J gave up 7 bases; unmatched junction bases: 7. The CDR3 has 12 amino acids. Germline V gene lookup returns CDR1 EGSTGY and CDR2 YDSYTSSV. CDR3 amino acids: CATWDLLYKKLF. CDR3 in DNA: TGTGCCACCTGGGACTTACTGTATAAGAAACTCTTT.

This clone is large (0.1 to 1%). The chain combines TRGV4 with TRGJ1 or TRGJ2. TCRdb offers no J gene call, so here the DNA was matched to germline to obtain one. The V gene end was trimmed by 1 base and the J gene end by 7 bases; junction bases not matched to a gene: 7. The CDR3 sequence is 13 residues long. The germline V gene has CDR1 EGSTGY and CDR2 YDSYTSSV. The CDR3 is CATWDGLGYKKLF. The CDR3 DNA reads TGTGCCACCTGGGATGGCCTGGGCTATAAGAAACTCTTT.

The sample holds a few counts of this clone. A read error may explain this, as a much larger clone is one base away. Because the CDR3's place on the DNA is in doubt, the DNA is left out and the CDR3 is given as listed by TCRdb. Other DNA sequences of this sample code for an identical CDR3. No J gene was assigned, while the V gene was called as TRGV11. TRGV11 is placed among ORFs of uncertain function. The CDR3 length is 17 residues, termini included. The chain's CDR3 is CTTVPAGFLTTGWFKIF.

This clone is deemed medium-sized. The rearrangement uses TRGV8 and TRGJ1 or TRGJ2. TCRdb lists no J gene, so it was determined here by aligning the DNA to germline. Germline CDR1 reads VENAVY; CDR2 reads YDSYNSRV. With V trimmed by 11 bases and J by 12 bases, 19 bases remained unmatched. This CDR3 has 12 residues. In nucleotides, the CDR3 is TGTGCCAGCTTTAGTCCCAATGAAAGGAAACTCTTT. As protein: CASFSPNERKLF.

Remarks on this clone: The junction and the germline gene differ at one end; a read error may be behind it. This rearrangement joins TRGV10 to TRGJP1. The J gene comes from matching the DNA to germline here; TCRdb lacks it. TRGV10 is classed as an ORF, of uncertain function. CDR3 length: 11 residues. The CDR3 DNA follows: TGCGCGGGATTCACTGGTTGGTTCAAGATATTT. The encoded protein is CAGFTGWFKIF.

Relative to its sample, this clone is medium-sized. The chain couples TRGV10 to TRGJ1 or TRGJ2. The J gene is absent in TCRdb and was assigned here via DNA matching to germline. TRGV10 is an ORF, and what it does is uncertain. This CDR3 region has 17 residues. V was pared by 8 bases and J by 2 bases, with 19 bases of the junction left unmatched. CDR3 residues: CAAWDYILPSYYYKKLF. CDR3 nucleotide sequence: TGTGCTGCGTGGGATTATATCTTGCCGTCCTATTATTATAAGAAACTCTTT.

Only a few counts were recorded for this clone. The amino acid sequence in TCRdb belongs to a much larger clone and departs from this DNA's translation at residue 7, likely a sequencing read error; the sequence shown is translated from the DNA. The rearrangement joins TRGV10 to TRGJP1. TCRdb gives no J gene; it was assigned here by matching the DNA to germline. TRGV10 belongs to the ORF category, with a function that is uncertain. The V segment lost 8 bases and the J segment 6 bases; nucleotides outside the gene matches: 7. This CDR3 comprises 13 residues. The CDR3 protein is CAAWPYAGWFKIF. In DNA form, the CDR3 reads TGTGCTGCGTGGCCCTACGCTGGTTGGTTCAAGATATTT.

Judged by abundance, this clone is medium-sized (0.01 to 0.1%). The chain recombines TRGV4 with TRGJ1 or TRGJ2. The J gene, missing from TCRdb, was assigned here through DNA to germline matching. This CDR3 comprises 12 residues. The V gene end was trimmed by 6 bases and the J gene end by 3 bases; junction bases not matched to a gene: 5. The germline gives CDR1 EGSTGY, CDR2 YDSYTSSV. The CDR3 loop is CATWPFYYKKLF. In DNA, the CDR3 is TGTGCCACCTGGCCCTTTTATTATAAGAAACTCTTT.

On this clone itself: The protein that TCRdb holds for this DNA derives from a much larger clone and differs from the translated DNA at residue 4, which likely indicates a read error; the protein shown here is translated from the DNA. The chain combines TRGV9 with TRGJP1. TCRdb does not report a J gene; here it was assigned by matching the DNA to germline references. The CDR3 loop spans 17 amino acids. Germline CDR1 and CDR2: GITISATS and ISYDGTV (reference sequence). The CDR3 region has the DNA TGTGCCTTGCGGGAGGTGCGGAGATATACCACTGGTTGGTTCAAGATATTT. This gives the protein CALREVRRYTTGWFKIF.

A few counts support this clone. The rearrangement joins TRGV4 to TRGJ1 or TRGJ2. TCRdb does not report a J gene; here it was assigned by matching the DNA to germline references. V shed 9 bases, J shed 3 bases, and the junction held 5 bases outside the gene matches. Germline V CDR1 and CDR2: EGSTGY, YDSYTSSV. This CDR3 spans 11 amino acids. The CDR3 DNA sequence: TGTGCCACCCGATCTTATTATAAGAAACTCTTT. This encodes CATRSYYKKLF.

In this sample, this clone is medium-sized. Distinct nucleotide sequences in the sample also encode this CDR3. The V gene is TRGV5, the J gene TRGJ1 or TRGJ2. Here the J gene was assigned by germline matching of the DNA, as TCRdb has none. CDR1 and CDR2 from the germline V gene are VINAFY and YDVSNSKD. The CDR3 is 11 residues long. The ends lost 0 bases at V and 10 bases at J; junction bases unmatched: 3. The CDR3 here is CATWDRLKKLF. The CDR3 coding sequence is TGTGCCACCTGGGACAGGCTCAAGAAACTCTTT.

Judged by abundance, this clone is medium-sized. The rearrangement uses TRGV2 and TRGJ1 or TRGJ2. The J gene, missing from TCRdb, was assigned here through DNA to germline matching. The junction had 2 bases not matched to a gene; V was cut back by 1 base and J by 2 bases. Germline-derived CDR1 and CDR2 are EGSNGY and YDSYNSKV. The CDR3 totals 13 residues. The CDR3 sequence: CATWDGYYYKKLF. CDR3 bases: TGTGCCACCTGGGACGGTTATTATTATAAGAAACTCTTT.

This clone is judged medium-sized. The rearrangement links TRGV9 to TRGJP1. The J gene, missing from TCRdb, was assigned here through DNA to germline matching. CDR1 and CDR2 (germline): GITISATS, ISYDGTV (reference sequence). The CDR3 length is 16 residues. J gave up 3 bases and V 0 bases, and 7 bases lay outside the gene matches. Here the CDR3 reads CALWEVSWATGWFKIF. The DNA of the CDR3 is TGTGCCTTGTGGGAGGTGAGTTGGGCCACTGGTTGGTTCAAGATATTT.

By share of the sample, this clone is medium-sized. The J gene went uncalled, whereas the V gene is TRGV11. TRGV11 qualifies as an ORF whose function is uncertain. This CDR3 is 13 amino acids long. The CDR3 spells CACWIRQREAKLF. The CDR3 nucleotides are TGTGCCTGCTGGATTAGGCAAAGGGAAGCCAAACTCTTT.

This clone was detected only a few times. A much larger clone differs from this one at a single base, so this may be a read error. This specimen includes other DNA sequences encoding the same CDR3. The V call is TRGV4, the J call TRGJ1 or TRGJ2. TCRdb carries no J gene annotation; the J gene was assigned here by matching the DNA with germline. The CDR3 consists of 13 residues. Looked up from germline, CDR1 is EGSTGY and CDR2 is YDSYTSSV. As DNA, the CDR3 is TGTGCCACTTGGGATGGTCTGGGGGTTAAGAAACTCTTT. As protein: CATWDGLGVKKLF.

Judged by abundance, this clone is medium-sized. The chain recombines TRGV9 with TRGJ1 or TRGJ2. Here the J gene was assigned by germline matching of the DNA, as TCRdb has none. CDR1 GITISATS and CDR2 ISYDGTV come from the germline V gene (reference sequence). This CDR3 comprises 11 residues. With V trimmed by 3 bases and J by 5 bases, 1 base remained unmatched. The CDR3 sequence is CALWEHYKKLF. The CDR3 region has the DNA TGTGCCTTGTGGGAGCATTATAAGAAACTCTTT.

This clone was detected only a few times. The chain employs TRGV3 and TRGJP1. TCRdb does not report a J gene; here it was assigned by matching the DNA to germline references. The germline CDR1 and CDR2 sequences are VTNTFY and YDVSTARD (reference sequence). The length of the CDR3 is 10 residues. V was clipped by 8 bases and J by 8 bases; unmatched bases: 2. The DNA for the CDR3 is TGTGCCACCTCAGGTTGGTTCAAGATATTT. Amino acids: CATSGWFKIF.

Comments on this clone: No DNA is shown, since the ends of the CDR3 on it are uncertain; the CDR3 is the one TCRdb lists. No J gene call was made, and the V gene is TRGV4. Both ends counted, the CDR3 spans 21 residues. Per germline, CDR1 EGSTGY and CDR2 YDSYTSSV. The CDR3 reads CATWDGNKMVIRNSLAVEQHF.

Of note for this clone: It differs at one base from a far larger clone, so likely a read error. The DNA is left out, because the CDR3 cannot be placed on it with certainty; the CDR3 is given as TCRdb lists it. No J gene call was made, and the V gene is TRGV11. TRGV11 is an ORF, and what it does is uncertain. The CDR3 is made up of 16 amino acids, end residues included. The CDR3 sequence: CTTVPAGLGTYYKKLF.

In its sample, this clone ranks as medium-sized. V usage is TRGV10 and J usage is TRGJP1. TCRdb does not report a J gene; here it was assigned by matching the DNA to germline references. TRGV10 is classed as an ORF, of uncertain function. The CDR3 is 13 amino acids. The V gene end was trimmed by 8 bases and the J gene end by 6 bases; junction bases not matched to a gene: 7. The CDR3 DNA reads TGTGCTGCGTGGGATCCATCTGGTTGGTTCAAGATATTT. Amino acid sequence: CAAWDPSGWFKIF.

This clone came up many times. V gene TRGV9 combines with J gene TRGJ1 or TRGJ2. Since TCRdb gives no J gene, matching the DNA to germline was used here to assign it. Unmatched junction bases numbered 5, after V lost 0 bases and J lost 6 bases. The CDR3 covers 13 residues. CDR1 GITISATS and CDR2 ISYDGTV come from the germline V gene (reference sequence). CDR3: CALWEVLVYKKLF. The CDR3 DNA sequence: TGTGCCTTGTGGGAGGTGCTAGTTTATAAGAAACTCTTT.

This clone rates as medium-sized. The chain carries TRGV4 and TRGJ1 or TRGJ2. The J gene is absent in TCRdb and was assigned here via DNA matching to germline. Trimming took 2 bases from V and 0 from J; bases not matched to a gene: 7. The CDR3 has 15 amino acids. Germline loops: CDR1 EGSTGY, CDR2 YDSYTSSV. This CDR3 reads CATWDVSLNYYKKLF. The CDR3 region has the DNA TGTGCCACCTGGGATGTGTCCCTGAATTATTATAAGAAACTCTTT.

This clone qualifies as medium-sized. This chain uses TRGV8 with TRGJP1. The J gene is not listed in TCRdb, so it was assigned here from a DNA match to germline. Trimming took 1 base from V and 9 from J; bases not matched to a gene: 14. The germline CDR1 and CDR2 sequences are VENAVY and YDSYNSRV. CDR3 length: 16 residues. This CDR3 is CATWDRRERPRWFKIF. The DNA for the CDR3 is TGTGCCACCTGGGATAGACGGGAGAGACCCCGTTGGTTCAAGATATTT.

This clone was seen a handful of times. The V call is TRGV8, the J call TRGJ1 or TRGJ2. Matching the DNA to germline supplied the J gene, which TCRdb does not give. The CDR3 spans 11 residues. V gave up 8 bases and J gave up 1 base; unmatched junction bases: 2. In germline, CDR1 is VENAVY, CDR2 YDSYNSRV. The CDR3 is CATFNYYKKLF. For the CDR3, the DNA is TGTGCCACCTTCAATTATTATAAGAAACTCTTT.

By sample fraction, this clone is large. This chain joins TRGV2 and TRGJ1 or TRGJ2. The J gene, left out of TCRdb, was set here by checking the DNA against germline. CDR3 length: 14 residues. The V and J ends lost 1 base and 3 bases, in that order; junction bases with no gene match: 6. Looked up from germline, CDR1 is EGSNGY and CDR2 is YDSYNSKV. CDR3 in amino acids: CATWDGRLYYKKLF. CDR3 coding DNA: TGTGCCACCTGGGACGGACGTCTTTATTATAAGAAACTCTTT.

By share of the sample, this clone is medium-sized. Other DNA sequences in this sample translate to the same CDR3. The J gene is TRGJ1 or TRGJ2, the V gene TRGV4. No J gene is reported in TCRdb; it was inferred here by comparing the DNA with germline. The ends lost 1 base at V and 4 bases at J; junction bases unmatched: 1. This CDR3 is 12 amino acids long. Germline CDR1 and CDR2: EGSTGY and YDSYTSSV. The chain's CDR3 is CATWDGYYKKLF. The DNA for the CDR3 is TGTGCCACCTGGGATGGATATTATAAGAAACTCTTT.

By share of the sample, this clone is medium-sized. The rearrangement links TRGV4 to TRGJ1 or TRGJ2. TCRdb supplies no J gene; here it was assigned by aligning the nucleotide sequence to germline. This CDR3 spans 14 amino acids. The V gene's germline CDR1 is EGSTGY and CDR2 YDSYTSSV. The J segment lost 2 bases and the V segment lost 11 bases, leaving 15 bases of the junction unmatched. CDR3 nucleotides: TGTGCCAACTCGAATTTGCCCGATTATTATAAGAAACTCTTT. As protein: CANSNLPDYYKKLF.